The present T cell receptor (beta chain) was sequenced within a study of blood T cell repertoires in COVID-19. This CDR3 comprises 12 residues. CDR1 is LGHDT and CDR2 is YNNKEL in the germline V gene (reference sequence). Between the trimmed V and J ends, which lost 1 base and 4 bases, there was a span of 5 bases. Authors' processing steps: By means of reference gene primer amplification, nucleated cell counts were estimated. Measured with immunoSEQ multiplex PCR; TCRdb has only the in-frame clones, and not every one. The V and J calls and clone size come from that table; D and trimming were worked out from the DNA. The sample carries about 210,000 clones, 80% recorded once. This clone was seen once. The sample contains more than one DNA sequence encoding this CDR3.

The genes are TRBV3-1 (or the pseudogene TRBV3-2) and TRBJ2-7, with D hard to call. This sequence was found in a human donor in a cohort sampled during active COVID-19. The specimen was peripheral blood. CDR3 sequence (DNA): TGTGCCAGCAGCCAAGCAAATTACGAGCAGTACTTC. This gives the protein CASSQANYEQYF.